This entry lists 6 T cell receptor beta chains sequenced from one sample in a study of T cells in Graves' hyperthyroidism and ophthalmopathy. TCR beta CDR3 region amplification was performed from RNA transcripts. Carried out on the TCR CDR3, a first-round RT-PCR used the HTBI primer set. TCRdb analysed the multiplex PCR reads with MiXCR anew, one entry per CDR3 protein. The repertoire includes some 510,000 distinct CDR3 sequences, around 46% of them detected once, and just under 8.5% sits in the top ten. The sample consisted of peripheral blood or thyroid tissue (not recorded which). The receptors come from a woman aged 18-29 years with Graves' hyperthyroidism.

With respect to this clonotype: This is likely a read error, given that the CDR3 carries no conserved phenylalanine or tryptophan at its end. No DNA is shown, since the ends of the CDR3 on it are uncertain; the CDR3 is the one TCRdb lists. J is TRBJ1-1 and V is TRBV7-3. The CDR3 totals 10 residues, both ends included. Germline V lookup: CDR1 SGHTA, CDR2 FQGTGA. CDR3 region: CASSYARTLY.

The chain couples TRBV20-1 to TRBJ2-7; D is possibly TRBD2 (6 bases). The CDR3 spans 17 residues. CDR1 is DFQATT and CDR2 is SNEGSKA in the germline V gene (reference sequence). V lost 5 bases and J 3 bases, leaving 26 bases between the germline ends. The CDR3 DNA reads TGCAGTGCTTCCCCCCGCGCGTGGGGACTGGAAGGCTACGAGCAGTACTTC. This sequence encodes CSASPRAWGLEGYEQYF.

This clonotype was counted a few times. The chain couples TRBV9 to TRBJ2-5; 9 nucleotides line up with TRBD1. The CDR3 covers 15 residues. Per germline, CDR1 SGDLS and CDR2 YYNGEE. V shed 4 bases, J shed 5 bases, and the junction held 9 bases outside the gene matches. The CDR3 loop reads CASSLGQGLLETQYF. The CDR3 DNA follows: TGTGCCAGCAGCTTGGGACAGGGCTTGTTGGAGACCCAGTACTTC.

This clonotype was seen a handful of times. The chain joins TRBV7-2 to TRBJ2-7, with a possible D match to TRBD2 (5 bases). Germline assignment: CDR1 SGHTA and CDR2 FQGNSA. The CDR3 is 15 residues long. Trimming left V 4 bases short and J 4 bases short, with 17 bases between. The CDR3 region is CASSYPSEARYEQYF. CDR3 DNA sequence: TGTGCCAGCAGCTACCCATCGGAGGCCAGATACGAGCAGTACTTC.

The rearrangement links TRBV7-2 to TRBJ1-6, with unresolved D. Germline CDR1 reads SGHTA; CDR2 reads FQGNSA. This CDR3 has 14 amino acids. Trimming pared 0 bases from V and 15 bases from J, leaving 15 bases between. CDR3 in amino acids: CASSLASGKAHLHF. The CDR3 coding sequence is TGTGCCAGCAGCTTAGCTAGCGGGAAGGCGCACCTCCACTTT.

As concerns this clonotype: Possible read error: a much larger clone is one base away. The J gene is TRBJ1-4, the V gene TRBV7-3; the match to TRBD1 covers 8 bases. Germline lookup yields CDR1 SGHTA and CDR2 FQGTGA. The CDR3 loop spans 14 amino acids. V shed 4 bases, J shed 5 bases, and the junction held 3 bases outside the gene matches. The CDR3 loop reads CASSYRDRNEKLFF. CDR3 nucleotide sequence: TGTGCCAGCAGCTACCGGGACAGGAATGAAAAACTGTTTTTT. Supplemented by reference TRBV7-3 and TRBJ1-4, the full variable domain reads GAGVSQTPSNKVTEKGKYVELRCDPISGHTALYWYRQSLGQGPEFLIYFQGTGAADDSGLPNDRFFAVRPEGSVSTLKIQRTERGDSAVYLCASSYRDRNEKLFFGSGTQLSVL.